The rows below give T cell receptor beta chains drawn from one sample of a study of blood T cell repertoires in COVID-19. TCRdb keeps only in-frame clones here, not all; method: immunoSEQ multiplex PCR. The sample contains approximately 350,000 clones, around 92% of which appear only once. Sequencing used peripheral blood. These receptors were collected from a woman aged 25 to 45 with COVID-19, enrolled during active disease. The CDR3 runs from the conserved cysteine through the conserved F or W. The order of the fields is V gene, D gene, clone size, J gene, CDR3 DNA, CDR3 protein. The D gene is left open where the match is weak. Not all rows give a size; the values are once, few, many and, for expanded clones, a class.

V gene: TRBV6-2/TRBV6-3; D gene: TRBD1; clone size: -; J gene: TRBJ2-4; CDR3 DNA: TGTGCCAGCAGTCTCCCAAGGGGGCCCGAGGACTTC; CDR3 protein: CASSLPRGPEDF
V gene: TRBV28; D gene: TRBD1; clone size: few; J gene: TRBJ1-1; CDR3 DNA: TGTGCCAGCAGTTTATACGACAGGGGAGAGGCTTTCTTT; CDR3 protein: CASSLYDRGEAFF
V gene: TRBV15; D gene: TRBD1; clone size: -; J gene: TRBJ1-1; CDR3 DNA: TGTGCCACCAGCAGATCCGGGACAGTTGACACTGAAGCTTTCTTT; CDR3 protein: CATSRSGTVDTEAFF
V gene: TRBV6-5; D gene: TRBD1; clone size: -; J gene: TRBJ1-2; CDR3 DNA: TGTGCCACCAACCCCATGACAGGGAGTCATGGCTACACCTTC; CDR3 protein: CATNPMTGSHGYTF
V gene: TRBV28; D gene: -; clone size: -; J gene: TRBJ1-3; CDR3 DNA: TGTGCCAGCAGCCCCCCGCTAACAGCCAGAAACACCATATATTTT; CDR3 protein: CASSPPLTARNTIYF
V gene: TRBV30; D gene: -; clone size: -; J gene: TRBJ2-2; CDR3 DNA: TGTGCCTGGAGTGGGCAGGCCACTGTAGCGAACACCGGGGAGCTGTTTTTT; CDR3 protein: CAWSGQATVANTGELFF
V gene: TRBV27; D gene: -; clone size: -; J gene: TRBJ1-4; CDR3 DNA: TGTGCCAGCAGCCCCGTTCTGCCGAGACGCGGCGAAAAACTGTTTTTT; CDR3 protein: CASSPVLPRRGEKLFF
V gene: TRBV10-2; D gene: TRBD2; clone size: -; J gene: TRBJ2-3; CDR3 DNA: TGCGCCAGCAGCCCGGGGGGCGGGGGGGGTACAGATACGCAGTATTTT; CDR3 protein: CASSPGGGGGTDTQYF
V gene: TRBV4-3; D gene: TRBD1; clone size: -; J gene: TRBJ2-7; CDR3 DNA: TGCGCCAGCAGCCTAGGGACAGGGCACTACGAGCAGTACTTC; CDR3 protein: CASSLGTGHYEQYF
V gene: TRBV28; D gene: -; clone size: -; J gene: TRBJ2-5; CDR3 DNA: TGTGCCAGCAGTTTCTCGGAGACCCAGTACTTC; CDR3 protein: CASSFSETQYF
V gene: TRBV10-1; D gene: TRBD2; clone size: -; J gene: TRBJ2-3; CDR3 DNA: TGCGCCAGCAGTGAGGCTAGCGGGGGGGCTAGCACAGATACGCAGTATTTT; CDR3 protein: CASSEASGGASTDTQYF
V gene: TRBV11-3; D gene: TRBD2; clone size: -; J gene: TRBJ2-1; CDR3 DNA: TGTGCCAGCAGCTTAGGAGTAGCGGGAGGAGCATACAATGAGCAGTTCTTC; CDR3 protein: CASSLGVAGGAYNEQFF
V gene: TRBV12-3/TRBV12-4; D gene: -; clone size: -; J gene: TRBJ2-1; CDR3 DNA: TGTGCCAGCAGTCTTAACAATGAGCAGTTCTTC; CDR3 protein: CASSLNNEQFF
V gene: TRBV6-2/TRBV6-3; D gene: TRBD1; clone size: -; J gene: TRBJ2-7; CDR3 DNA: TGTGCCAGCAGTACGCCGCACAGGGGGGTGTACGAGCAGTACTTC; CDR3 protein: CASSTPHRGVYEQYF
V gene: TRBV5-4; D gene: -; clone size: -; J gene: TRBJ1-5; CDR3 DNA: TGTGCCAGCAGCTTAGGAGTTGGGAATCAGCCCCAGCATTTT; CDR3 protein: CASSLGVGNQPQHF
V gene: TRBV4-1; D gene: -; clone size: -; J gene: TRBJ2-7; CDR3 DNA: TGCGCCAGCAGCCAAGATCGGGGTCCCTACGAGCAGTACTTC; CDR3 protein: CASSQDRGPYEQYF
V gene: TRBV20-1; D gene: TRBD1; clone size: -; J gene: TRBJ2-7; CDR3 DNA: TGCAGTGCTAGTGGGGGACAGGGGATCCACGAGCAGTACTTC; CDR3 protein: CSASGGQGIHEQYF
V gene: TRBV24-1; D gene: -; clone size: -; J gene: TRBJ2-1; CDR3 DNA: TGTGCCACCAGTGAGCGCGACTATTCCAATGAGCAGTTCTTC; CDR3 protein: CATSERDYSNEQFF
V gene: TRBV5-1; D gene: -; clone size: -; J gene: TRBJ1-4; CDR3 DNA: TGCGCCAGCAGCTCGGGGTCGACTAATGAAAAACTGTTTTTT; CDR3 protein: CASSSGSTNEKLFF
V gene: TRBV5-1; D gene: TRBD1; clone size: -; J gene: TRBJ2-5; CDR3 DNA: TGCGCCAGCAGCTTACTATCAACCGGGACAGGGGACGAGACCCAGTACTTC; CDR3 protein: CASSLLSTGTGDETQYF
V gene: TRBV7-9; D gene: -; clone size: -; J gene: TRBJ2-3; CDR3 DNA: TGTGCCAGCAGCGAGGTAGTCGTGGATACGCAGTATTTT; CDR3 protein: CASSEVVVDTQYF
V gene: TRBV6-5; D gene: -; clone size: -; J gene: TRBJ2-1; CDR3 DNA: TGTGCCAGCAGGATACAGCAAAGCTCCTACAATGAGCAGTTCTTC; CDR3 protein: CASRIQQSSYNEQFF
V gene: TRBV2; D gene: TRBD1; clone size: -; J gene: TRBJ1-5; CDR3 DNA: TGTGCCAGCAGCCGCCCCGGGACAGAGTTTCGGCCCCAGCATTTT; CDR3 protein: CASSRPGTEFRPQHF
V gene: TRBV4-1; D gene: -; clone size: -; J gene: TRBJ1-1; CDR3 DNA: TGCGCCAGCCGTAAGGGGTTTATGAACACTGAAGCTTTCTTT; CDR3 protein: CASRKGFMNTEAFF
V gene: TRBV5-1; D gene: -; clone size: -; J gene: TRBJ2-3; CDR3 DNA: TGCGCCAGCAGCTCGGAGGGACCCCCGCCCCCAGATACGCAGTATTTT; CDR3 protein: CASSSEGPPPPDTQYF
V gene: TRBV6-2/TRBV6-3; D gene: TRBD1; clone size: -; J gene: TRBJ1-5; CDR3 DNA: TGTGCCAGCAGTTCCTGGGTCGGAGGGGACAGTGGGGTCAATCAGCCCCAGCATTTT; CDR3 protein: CASSSWVGGDSGVNQPQHF
V gene: TRBV19; D gene: -; clone size: -; J gene: TRBJ1-2; CDR3 DNA: TGTGCCAGTAGTATGTACCGCCAACTGGTCGACTATGGCTACACCTTC; CDR3 protein: CASSMYRQLVDYGYTF